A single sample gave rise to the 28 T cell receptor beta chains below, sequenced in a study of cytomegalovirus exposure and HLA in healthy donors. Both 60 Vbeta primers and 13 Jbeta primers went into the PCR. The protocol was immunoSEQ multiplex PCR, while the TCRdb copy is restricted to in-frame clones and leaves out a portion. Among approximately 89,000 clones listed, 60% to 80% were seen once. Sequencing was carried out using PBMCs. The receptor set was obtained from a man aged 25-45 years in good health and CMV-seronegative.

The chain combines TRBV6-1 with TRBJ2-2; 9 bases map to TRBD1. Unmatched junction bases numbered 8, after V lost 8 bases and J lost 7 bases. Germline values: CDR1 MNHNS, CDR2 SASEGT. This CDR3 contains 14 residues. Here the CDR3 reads CASHDRGRSGELFF. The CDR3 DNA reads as TGTGCCAGCCATGACAGGGGGAGGAGCGGGGAGCTGTTTTTT.

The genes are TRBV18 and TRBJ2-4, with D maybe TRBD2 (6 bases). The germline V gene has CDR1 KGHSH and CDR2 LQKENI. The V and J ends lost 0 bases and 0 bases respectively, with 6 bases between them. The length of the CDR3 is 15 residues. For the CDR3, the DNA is TGTGCCAGCTCACCACCGGGACTAGCCAAAAACATTCAGTACTTC. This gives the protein CASSPPGLAKNIQYF. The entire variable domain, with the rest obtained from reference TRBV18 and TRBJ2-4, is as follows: NAGVMQNPRHLVRRRGQEARLRCSPMKGHSHVYWYRQLPEEGLKFMVYLQKENIIDESGMPKERFSAEFPKEGPSILRIQQVVRGDSAAYFCASSPPGLAKNIQYFGAGTRLSVL.

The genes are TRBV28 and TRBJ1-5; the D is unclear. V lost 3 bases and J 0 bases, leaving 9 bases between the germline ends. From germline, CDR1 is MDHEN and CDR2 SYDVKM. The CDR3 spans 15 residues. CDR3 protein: CASSLGSLSNQPQHF. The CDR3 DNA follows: TGTGCCAGCAGTTTGGGCAGTCTTAGCAATCAGCCCCAGCATTTT.

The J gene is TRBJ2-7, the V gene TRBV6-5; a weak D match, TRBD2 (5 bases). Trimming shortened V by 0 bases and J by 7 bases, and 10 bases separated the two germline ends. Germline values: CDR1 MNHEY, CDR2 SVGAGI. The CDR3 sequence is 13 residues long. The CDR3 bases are TGTGCCAGCAGTTACTCTGAGGGTCGGGAGCAGTACTTC. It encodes CASSYSEGREQYF.

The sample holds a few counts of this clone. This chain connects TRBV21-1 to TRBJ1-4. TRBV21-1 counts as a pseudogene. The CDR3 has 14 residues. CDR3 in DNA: TGTGCCAGCCGAGTAAGGGGGGAGGGTGAAAAACTGTTTTTT. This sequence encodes CASRVRGEGEKLFF.

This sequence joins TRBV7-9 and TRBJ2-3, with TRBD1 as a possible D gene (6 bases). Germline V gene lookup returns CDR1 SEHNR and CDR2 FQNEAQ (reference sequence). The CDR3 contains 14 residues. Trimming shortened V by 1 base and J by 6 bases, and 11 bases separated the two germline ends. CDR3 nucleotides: TGTGCCAGCAGCTTAGGTGGGGGCTCGGATACGCAGTATTTT. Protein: CASSLGGGSDTQYF.

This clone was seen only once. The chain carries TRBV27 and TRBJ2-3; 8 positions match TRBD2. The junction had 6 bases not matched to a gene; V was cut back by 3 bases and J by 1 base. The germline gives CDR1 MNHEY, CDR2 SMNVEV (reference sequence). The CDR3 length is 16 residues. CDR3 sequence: CASSLTATSGTDTQYF. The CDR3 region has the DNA TGTGCCAGCAGTTTGACCGCGACTAGCGGCACAGATACGCAGTATTTT.

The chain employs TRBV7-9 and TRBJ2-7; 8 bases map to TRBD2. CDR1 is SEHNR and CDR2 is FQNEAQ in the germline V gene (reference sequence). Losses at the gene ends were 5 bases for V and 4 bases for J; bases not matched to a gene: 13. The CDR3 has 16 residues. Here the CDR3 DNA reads TGTGCCAGCAGCAAATGGCGGGGACTAGGGCCATACGAGCAGTACTTC. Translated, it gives CASSKWRGLGPYEQYF.

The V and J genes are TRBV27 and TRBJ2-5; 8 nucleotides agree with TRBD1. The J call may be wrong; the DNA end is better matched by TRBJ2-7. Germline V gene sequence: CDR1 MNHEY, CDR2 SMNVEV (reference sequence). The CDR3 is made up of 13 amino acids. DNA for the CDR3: TGTGCCAGCAGAAGGACAGGGCCCTACGAGCAGTACTTC. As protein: CASRRTGPYEQYF.

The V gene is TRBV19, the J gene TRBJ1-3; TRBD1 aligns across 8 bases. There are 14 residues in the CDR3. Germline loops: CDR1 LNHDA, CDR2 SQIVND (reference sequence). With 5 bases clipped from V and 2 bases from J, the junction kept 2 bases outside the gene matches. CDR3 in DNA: TGTGCCAGTAGTGTGGACAGGGCTGGAAACACCATATATTTT. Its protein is CASSVDRAGNTIYF.

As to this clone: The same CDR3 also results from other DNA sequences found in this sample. The CDR3 sequence: CASSYRGDQPQHF. The CDR3 DNA reads as TGTGCCAGCAGCTACAGGGGCGATCAGCCCCAGCATTTT. The chain recombines TRBV7-2 with TRBJ1-5; 7 bases line up with TRBD1. CDR3 size: 13 residues. V shed 4 bases, J shed 5 bases, and the junction held 2 bases outside the gene matches. Looked up from germline, CDR1 is SGHTA and CDR2 is FQGNSA.

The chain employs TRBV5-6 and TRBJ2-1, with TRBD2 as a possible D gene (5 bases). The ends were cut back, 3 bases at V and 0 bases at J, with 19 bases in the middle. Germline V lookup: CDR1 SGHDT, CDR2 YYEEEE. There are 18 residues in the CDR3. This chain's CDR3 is CASSSTLSRLSSYNEQFF. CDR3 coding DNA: TGTGCCAGCAGCTCCACGTTATCCCGACTAAGCTCCTACAATGAGCAGTTCTTC.

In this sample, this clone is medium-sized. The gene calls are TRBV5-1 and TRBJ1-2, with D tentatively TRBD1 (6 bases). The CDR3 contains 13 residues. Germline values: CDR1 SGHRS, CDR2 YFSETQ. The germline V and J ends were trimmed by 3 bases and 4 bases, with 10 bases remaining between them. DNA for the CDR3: TGCGCCAGCAGCTGGGACAAATCCTATGGCTACACCTTC. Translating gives CASSWDKSYGYTF.

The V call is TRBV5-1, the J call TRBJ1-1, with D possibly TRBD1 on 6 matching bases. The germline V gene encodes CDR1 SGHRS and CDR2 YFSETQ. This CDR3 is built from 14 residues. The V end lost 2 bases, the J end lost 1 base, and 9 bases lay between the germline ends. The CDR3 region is CASSFQGQNTEAFF. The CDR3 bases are TGCGCCAGCAGCTTCCAGGGACAGAACACTGAAGCTTTCTTT.

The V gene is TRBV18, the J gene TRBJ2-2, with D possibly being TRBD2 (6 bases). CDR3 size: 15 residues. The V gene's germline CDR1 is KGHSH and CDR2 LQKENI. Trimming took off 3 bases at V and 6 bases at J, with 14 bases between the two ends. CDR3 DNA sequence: TGTGCCAGCTCACCGACTAGAGGTTTGTCCGGGGAGCTGTTTTTT. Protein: CASSPTRGLSGELFF. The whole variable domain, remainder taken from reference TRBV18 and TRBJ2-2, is NAGVMQNPRHLVRRRGQEARLRCSPMKGHSHVYWYRQLPEEGLKFMVYLQKENIIDESGMPKERFSAEFPKEGPSILRIQQVVRGDSAAYFCASSPTRGLSGELFFGEGSRLTVL.

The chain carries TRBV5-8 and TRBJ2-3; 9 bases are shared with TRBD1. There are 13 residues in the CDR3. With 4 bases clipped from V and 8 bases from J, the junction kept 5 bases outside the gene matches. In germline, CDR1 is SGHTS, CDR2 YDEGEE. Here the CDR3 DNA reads TGTGCCAGCAGCCTCGACAGGGGGGGTACGCAGTATTTT. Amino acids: CASSLDRGGTQYF. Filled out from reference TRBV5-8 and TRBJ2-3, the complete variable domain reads EAGVTQSPTHLIKTRGQQATLRCSPISGHTSVYWYQQALGLGLQFLLWYDEGEERNRGNFPPRFSGRQFPNYSSELNVNALELEDSALYLCASSLDRGGTQYFGPGTRLTVL.

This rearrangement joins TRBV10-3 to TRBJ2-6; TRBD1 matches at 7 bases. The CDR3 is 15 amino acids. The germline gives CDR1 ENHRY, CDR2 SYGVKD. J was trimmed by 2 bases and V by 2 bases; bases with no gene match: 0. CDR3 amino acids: CAISEDRAGANVLTF. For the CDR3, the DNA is TGTGCCATCAGTGAGGACAGGGCTGGGGCCAACGTCCTGACTTTC.

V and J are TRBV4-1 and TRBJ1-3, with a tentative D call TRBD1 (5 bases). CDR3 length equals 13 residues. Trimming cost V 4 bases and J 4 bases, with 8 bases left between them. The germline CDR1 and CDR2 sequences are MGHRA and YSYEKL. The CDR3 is CASSLDRGNTIYF. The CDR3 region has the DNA TGCGCCAGCAGCCTCGACAGAGGAAACACCATATATTTT.

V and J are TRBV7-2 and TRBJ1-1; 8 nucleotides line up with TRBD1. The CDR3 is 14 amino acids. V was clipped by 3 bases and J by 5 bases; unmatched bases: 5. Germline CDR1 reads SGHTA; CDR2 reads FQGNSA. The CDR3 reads CASSFGTGGTEAFF. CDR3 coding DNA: TGTGCCAGCAGCTTTGGGACAGGAGGGACTGAAGCTTTCTTT.

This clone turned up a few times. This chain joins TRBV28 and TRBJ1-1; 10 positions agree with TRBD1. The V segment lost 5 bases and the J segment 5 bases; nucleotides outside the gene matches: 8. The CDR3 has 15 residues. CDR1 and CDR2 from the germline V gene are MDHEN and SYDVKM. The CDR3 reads CASSPGTGVWTEAFF. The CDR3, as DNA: TGTGCCAGCAGTCCCGGGACAGGGGTTTGGACTGAAGCTTTCTTT.

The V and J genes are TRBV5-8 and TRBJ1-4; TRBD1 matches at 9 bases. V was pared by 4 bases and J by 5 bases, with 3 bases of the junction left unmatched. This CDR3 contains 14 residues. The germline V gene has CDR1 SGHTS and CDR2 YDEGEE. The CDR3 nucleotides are TGTGCCAGCAGCCCGGGACAGGGAAATGAAAAACTGTTTTTT. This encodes CASSPGQGNEKLFF.

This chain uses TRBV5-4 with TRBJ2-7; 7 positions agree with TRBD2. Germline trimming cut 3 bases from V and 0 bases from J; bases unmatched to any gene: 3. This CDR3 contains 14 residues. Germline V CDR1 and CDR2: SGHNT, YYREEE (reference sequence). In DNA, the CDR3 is TGTGCCAGCAGCTCGGGGAGGGGCTCCTACGAGCAGTACTTC. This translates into CASSSGRGSYEQYF.

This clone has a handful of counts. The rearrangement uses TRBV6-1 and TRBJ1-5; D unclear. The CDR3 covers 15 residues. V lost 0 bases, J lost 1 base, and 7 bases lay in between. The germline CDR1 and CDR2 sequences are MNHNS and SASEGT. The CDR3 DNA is TGTGCCAGCAGTGAAGCTTCAGAAAGCAATCAGCCCCAGCATTTT. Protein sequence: CASSEASESNQPQHF.

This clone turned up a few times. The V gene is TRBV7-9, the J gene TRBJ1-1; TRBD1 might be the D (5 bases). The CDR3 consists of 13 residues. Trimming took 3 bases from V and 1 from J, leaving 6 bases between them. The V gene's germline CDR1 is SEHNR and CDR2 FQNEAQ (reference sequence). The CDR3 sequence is CASSFGGNTEAFF. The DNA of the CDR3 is TGTGCCAGCAGCTTCGGGGGGAACACTGAAGCTTTCTTT.

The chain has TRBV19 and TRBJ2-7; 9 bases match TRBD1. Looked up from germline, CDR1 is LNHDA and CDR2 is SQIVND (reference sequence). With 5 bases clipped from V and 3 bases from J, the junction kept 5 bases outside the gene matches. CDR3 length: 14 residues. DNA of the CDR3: TGTGCCAGTAGTCCAGGACAGGGGATCTACGAGCAGTACTTC. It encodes CASSPGQGIYEQYF.

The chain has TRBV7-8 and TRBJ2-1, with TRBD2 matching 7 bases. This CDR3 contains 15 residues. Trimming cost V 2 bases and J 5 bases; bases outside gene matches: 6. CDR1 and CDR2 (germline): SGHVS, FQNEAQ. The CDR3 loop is CASSLFRTSDNEQFF. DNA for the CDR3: TGTGCCAGCAGCTTATTCCGGACTAGTGACAATGAGCAGTTCTTC.

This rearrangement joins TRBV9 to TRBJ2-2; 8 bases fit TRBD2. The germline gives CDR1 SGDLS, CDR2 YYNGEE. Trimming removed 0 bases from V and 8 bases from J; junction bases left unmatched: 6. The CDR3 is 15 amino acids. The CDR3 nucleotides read TGTGCCAGCAGCGTAGACGGGAGGGCGGGGGGGGAGCTGTTTTTT. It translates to CASSVDGRAGGELFF. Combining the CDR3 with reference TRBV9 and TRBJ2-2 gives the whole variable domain DSGVTQTPKHLITATGQRVTLRCSPRSGDLSVYWYQQSLDQGLQFLIQYYNGEERAKGNILERFSAQQFPDLHSELNLSSLELGDSALYFCASSVDGRAGGELFFGEGSRLTVL.

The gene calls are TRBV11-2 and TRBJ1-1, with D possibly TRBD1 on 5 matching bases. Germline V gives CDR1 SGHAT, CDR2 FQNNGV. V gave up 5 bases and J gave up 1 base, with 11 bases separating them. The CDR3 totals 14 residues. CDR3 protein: CASSIRVGNTEAFF. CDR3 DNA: TGTGCCAGCAGCATCAGGGTAGGGAACACTGAAGCTTTCTTT.